The 10 T cell receptor beta chains below all came from one sample that was sequenced in a study of cytomegalovirus exposure and HLA in healthy donors. PCR employed 60 Vbeta and 13 Jbeta primers. Only in-frame clones appear in the TCRdb table, and some are missing; sequencing was by immunoSEQ multiplex PCR. The table has 150,000 to 200,000 clones, roughly 80% seen once. The specimen was PBMCs. The receptors originated from a man aged 18 to 29 in good health and CMV-seropositive.

This chain links TRBV27 with TRBJ2-7; TRBD1 matches 9 bases. Losses at the gene ends were 5 bases for V and 5 bases for J; bases not matched to a gene: 4. The CDR3 contains 13 residues. Germline V lookup: CDR1 MNHEY, CDR2 SMNVEV (reference sequence). CDR3 region: CASSPQGAHEQYF. For the CDR3, the DNA is TGTGCCAGCAGTCCACAGGGGGCCCACGAGCAGTACTTC.

The V call is TRBV6-1, the J call TRBJ2-5; TRBD1 matches 9 bases. The length of the CDR3 is 15 residues. After removal of 10 bases from V and 2 bases from J, the junction contained 11 bases not matched to a gene. CDR1 and CDR2 from the germline V gene are MNHNS and SASEGT. Here the CDR3 DNA reads TGTGCCACAGGAACCGGGACAGGGAGTCAAGAGACCCAGTACTTC. This encodes CATGTGTGSQETQYF.

The chain joins TRBV10-1 to TRBJ2-1; 8 bases align to TRBD2. CDR1 and CDR2 from the germline V gene are WNHNN and SYGVQD (reference sequence). J lost 0 bases, V lost 8 bases, and 3 bases had no gene match. CDR3 length: 14 residues. This CDR3 is CASSGGSSYNEQFF. CDR3 DNA: TGCGCCAGCTCGGGGGGGAGCTCCTACAATGAGCAGTTCTTC.

The chain combines TRBV19 with TRBJ1-1; D is undetermined. V was shortened by 6 bases and J by 2 bases, with 10 bases between the two germline ends. The CDR3 is 13 amino acids. From germline, CDR1 is LNHDA and CDR2 SQIVND (reference sequence). The CDR3 nucleotides are TGTGCCAGTAGGGTGGCGGATAACACTGAAGCTTTCTTT. Its protein is CASRVADNTEAFF.

The V gene is TRBV10-3, the J gene TRBJ1-1, with D unclear. The V end was cut by 7 bases, the J end by 3 bases, with 12 bases between. CDR3 length equals 13 residues. Germline CDR1 reads ENHRY; CDR2 reads SYGVKD. The CDR3 coding sequence is TGTGCCATCAATTCGGTAGCGGACACTGAAGCTTTCTTT. It translates to CAINSVADTEAFF.

The chain is built from TRBV7-9 and TRBJ2-5; D might be TRBD1 (6 bases). The CDR3 has 13 amino acids. CDR1 is SEHNR and CDR2 is FQNEAQ in the germline V gene (reference sequence). With 4 bases removed from V and 5 bases from J, the gap between germline ends came to 11 bases. CDR3 DNA: TGTGCCAGCAGCTACAGGGTTGAGGAGACCCAGTACTTC. Its protein product is CASSYRVEETQYF.

The chain is built from TRBV7-9 and TRBJ2-7; D might be TRBD2 (5 bases). The ends were cut back, 5 bases at V and 0 bases at J, with 14 bases in the middle. Per germline, CDR1 SEHNR and CDR2 FQNEAQ (reference sequence). This CDR3 comprises 15 residues. The CDR3 DNA sequence: TGTGCCAGCAGCCCGCGGGTCGGGCTCTCCTACGAGCAGTACTTC. Translation: CASSPRVGLSYEQYF. The whole variable domain, filled in from reference TRBV7-9 and TRBJ2-7, reads DTGVSQNPRHKITKRGQNVTFRCDPISEHNRLYWYRQTLGQGPEFLTYFQNEAQLEKSRLLSDRFSAERPKGSFSTLEIQRTEQGDSAMYLCASSPRVGLSYEQYFGPGTRLTVT.

This sequence joins TRBV28 and TRBJ2-7; TRBD1 is a possible D gene (6 bases). Trimming left V 6 bases short and J 0 bases short, with 12 bases between. This CDR3 spans 14 amino acids. The germline V gene has CDR1 MDHEN and CDR2 SYDVKM. CDR3 sequence (DNA): TGTGCCAGCAGCGGCGGACAGAGCTCCTACGAGCAGTACTTC. This sequence encodes CASSGGQSSYEQYF.

In its sample, this clone was seen once. The V gene is TRBV9, the J gene TRBJ2-6, with 9 bases identical to TRBD1. Germline CDR1 SGDLS, CDR2 YYNGEE. This CDR3 is built from 20 residues. V shed 0 bases and J 0 bases; nucleotides not matched to a gene: 10. CDR3 nucleotide sequence: TGTGCCAGCAGCGTAGCCCCTGGACAGGGGAAAAGCTCTGGGGCCAACGTCCTGACTTTC. Its translation: CASSVAPGQGKSSGANVLTF.

Of note for this clone: Germline and junction disagree at one end, which may indicate a read error. The chain uses TRBV11-2 and TRBJ2-7; 8 nucleotides align to TRBD1. The CDR3 consists of 13 residues. From germline, CDR1 is SGHAT and CDR2 FQNNGV. The chain's CDR3 is CASSLETGAEQYF. The CDR3 DNA is TGTGCCAGCAGCCTAGAGACAGGGGCCGAGCAGTACTTC.